This is a list of T cell receptor beta chains from one sample in a study of blood T cells in healthy people across ages. MiXCR, applied by TCRdb to the 5' RACE reads, yields one record per CDR3 protein. The sample yields 660,000 or so distinct CDR3 sequences, 45% to 65% seen once. The sequenced material came from blood. The receptors stem from a man aged 60-69 years in good health. Each CDR3 is given with its conserved first and last residue. The D gene is left open where the match is weak. Rows give clone size only sometimes, using once, few, many, or a class for an expanded clone.

size	V	D	J	CDR3	DNA
.	TRBV28	.	TRBJ1-5	CASSLPGGGGSRPQHF	TGTGCCAGCAGTCTCCCGGGGGGGGGTGGGTCCCGGCCCCAGCATTTT
.	TRBV4-2	TRBD2	TRBJ2-3	CASSQGLAGVITSTDTQYF	TGTGCCAGCAGCCAAGGTCTAGCGGGGGTGATAACTAGCACAGATACGCAGTATTTT
.	TRBV7-9	.	TRBJ2-7	CASSGGAWDEQYF	TGTGCCAGCAGTGGCGGGGCCTGGGATGAGCAGTACTTC
.	TRBV7-2	TRBD1	TRBJ2-2	CASSPRQGDTGELFF	TGTGCCAGCAGCCCGAGACAGGGGGACACCGGGGAGCTGTTTTTT
.	TRBV4-2	TRBD1	TRBJ2-5	CASRRDRGRRETQYF	TGTGCCAGCAGAAGGGACAGGGGGCGGCGAGAGACCCAGTACTTC
.	TRBV11-3	.	TRBJ2-1	CASSLETGYNEQFF	TGTGCCAGCAGCTTAGAGACAGGATACAATGAGCAGTTCTTC
.	TRBV5-5	.	TRBJ2-5	CASSRDKRETQYF	TGTGCCAGCAGCCGGGACAAGAGGGAGACCCAGTACTTC
.	TRBV20-1	.	TRBJ2-7	CSARGTYEQYF	TGCAGTGCTAGAGGCACCTACGAGCAGTACTTC
few	TRBV7-9	.	TRBJ2-7	CASSQTAGYEQYF	TGTGCCAGCAGCCAAACCGCCGGGTACGAGCAGTACTTC
.	TRBV14	.	TRBJ2-3	CASSQVLALNTQYF	TGTGCCAGCAGCCAAGTTCTAGCGTTAAATACGCAGTATTTT
few	TRBV9	.	TRBJ2-7	CASSVVREGEQYF	TGTGCCAGCAGCGTAGTAAGGGAAGGCGAGCAGTACTTC
.	TRBV12-3/TRBV12-4	TRBD1	TRBJ2-1	CASSTRTGESEQFF	TGTGCCAGCAGTACCCGGACAGGGGAGAGTGAGCAGTTCTTC
once	TRBV7-2	.	TRBJ1-5	CASSLSQGYNQPQHF	TGTGCCAGCAGCTTATCCCAGGGGTACAATCAGCCCCAGCATTTT
.	TRBV19	.	TRBJ1-1	CASSGNMNTEAFF	TGTGCCAGTAGCGGGAATATGAACACTGAAGCTTTCTTT
.	TRBV20-1	TRBD1	TRBJ1-2	CSARVLGQGSDGYTF	TGCAGTGCTAGAGTCCTAGGACAGGGGAGCGATGGCTACACCTTC
few	TRBV20-1	TRBD2	TRBJ2-3	CSAPRGAIDTQYF	TGCAGTGCGCCGCGGGGGGCGATAGATACGCAGTATTTT
.	TRBV5-1	.	TRBJ2-2	CASCRGDLNTGELFF	TGCGCCAGCTGTCGGGGTGACCTGAACACCGGGGAGCTGTTTTTT
few	TRBV28	TRBD1	TRBJ2-1	CASSPRTGGYYNEQFF	TGTGCCAGCAGTCCCCGGACAGGGGGTTACTACAATGAGCAGTTCTTC
.	TRBV29-1	TRBD1	TRBJ2-7	CSAAGTGYHEQYF	TGCAGCGCCGCCGGGACAGGGTACCACGAGCAGTACTTC
many	TRBV4-2	TRBD2	TRBJ2-7	CASSQERGGIRGQYF	TGTGCCAGCAGCCAAGAGCGGGGGGGGATACGAGGGCAGTACTTC
once	TRBV7-9	TRBD2	TRBJ2-7	CASSPQLAGGYNEQYF	TGTGCCAGCAGCCCCCAACTAGCGGGGGGTTACAATGAGCAGTACTTC
few	TRBV20-1	.	TRBJ1-1	CSARDGNSGRTEAFF	TGCAGTGCTAGAGATGGGAACAGTGGCAGGACTGAAGCTTTCTTT
.	TRBV10-3	.	TRBJ2-1	CAISDVGSSYNGQFF	TGTGCCATCAGTGACGTGGGGAGCTCCTACAATGGGCAGTTCTTC
.	TRBV24-1	.	TRBJ2-1	CATSDWQGAYNEQFF	TGTGCCACCAGTGATTGGCAGGGAGCCTACAATGAGCAGTTCTTC
.	TRBV7-9	TRBD1	TRBJ2-1	CVSSLRDRGKGFF	TGTGTCAGCAGCCTCCGGGACAGGGGAAAAGGGTTCTTC
.	TRBV20-1	.	TRBJ1-1	CSTGRNTEAFF	TGCAGTACCGGACGTAACACTGAAGCTTTCTTT
few	TRBV10-3	.	TRBJ2-1	CAISDITAMSYNEQFF	TGTGCCATCAGTGATATTACAGCGATGTCCTACAATGAGCAGTTCTTC
.	TRBV6-2/TRBV6-3	.	TRBJ2-7	CASSYDRRPAGIGYEQYF	TGTGCCAGCAGTTACGATAGACGGCCCGCGGGGATAGGCTACGAGCAGTACTTC
few	TRBV12-3/TRBV12-4	.	TRBJ2-1	CASSLPGVYNEQFF	TGTGCCAGCAGTTTACCCGGGGTCTACAATGAGCAGTTCTTC
.	TRBV20-1	.	TRBJ2-3	CSANRQPSTDTQYF	TGCAGTGCAAACCGACAGCCTAGCACAGATACGCAGTATTTT
.	TRBV5-1	TRBD1	TRBJ2-2	CASSLEAGGITGELFF	TGCGCCAGCAGCTTGGAGGCAGGGGGCATCACCGGGGAGCTGTTTTTT
.	TRBV5-1	TRBD2	TRBJ2-5	CASSSGTIRETQYF	TGCGCCAGCAGCTCCGGGACTATCCGAGAGACCCAGTACTTC
few	TRBV7-2	TRBD2	TRBJ2-3	CASSRTSGAPDTQYF	TGTGCCAGCAGCCGGACTAGCGGGGCCCCAGATACGCAGTATTTT
few	TRBV6-2/TRBV6-3	.	TRBJ1-1	CASRDPGAINTEAFF	TGTGCCAGCAGAGACCCAGGGGCGATCAACACTGAAGCTTTCTTT
.	TRBV14	TRBD2	TRBJ2-1	CASTPTSGITYNEQFF	TGTGCCAGCACCCCGACTAGCGGGATTACCTACAATGAGCAGTTCTTC
.	TRBV9	TRBD2	TRBJ2-5	CASSVRSGGHQETQYF	TGTGCCAGCAGCGTAAGAAGCGGGGGGCACCAAGAGACCCAGTACTTC
once	TRBV28	TRBD1	TRBJ1-6	CASSSGTGKNSPLHF	TGTGCCAGCAGTTCGGGGACAGGAAAGAATTCACCCCTCCACTTT
.	TRBV20-1	.	TRBJ2-1	CSATRWIRGSYNEQFF	TGCAGTGCTACCCGATGGATCAGGGGCTCCTACAATGAGCAGTTCTTC
.	TRBV12-3/TRBV12-4	.	TRBJ2-3	CASSLRGVGTDTQYF	TGTGCCAGCAGTTTAAGAGGGGTTGGCACAGATACGCAGTATTTT
few	TRBV28	.	TRBJ2-1	CASSLSNPGSEQFF	TGTGCCAGCAGTTTATCCAATCCGGGGAGTGAGCAGTTCTTC
few	TRBV12-3/TRBV12-4	TRBD2	TRBJ2-3	CASSLPSGGVRTDTQYF	TGTGCCAGCAGTTTACCTAGCGGGGGGGTTCGCACAGATACGCAGTATTTT
.	TRBV4-1	TRBD1	TRBJ2-3	CASSQAGDSSTDTQYF	TGCGCCAGCAGCCAGGCCGGGGACAGTAGCACAGATACGCAGTATTTT
.	TRBV6-6	.	TRBJ2-5	CASSYEWGSREQYF	TGTGCCAGCAGTTACGAGTGGGGCTCGAGGGAGCAGTACTTC
.	TRBV6-2/TRBV6-3	TRBD1	TRBJ2-7	CASSSGQGIPYEQYF	TGTGCCAGCAGTTCGGGACAGGGGATCCCCTACGAGCAGTACTTC
.	TRBV29-1	TRBD1	TRBJ1-2	CSVEAGTGGWYTF	TGCAGCGTTGAAGCAGGGACAGGTGGATGGTACACCTTC
.	TRBV4-2	.	TRBJ2-4	CASSQSRPQADPRTIQYF	TGTGCCAGCAGCCAAAGCCGCCCGCAGGCAGATCCCAGAACCATTCAGTACTTC
few	TRBV6-1	TRBD2	TRBJ2-4	CASSIGAGGQNIQYF	TGTGCCAGCAGTATCGGAGCGGGGGGCCAAAACATTCAGTACTTC
.	TRBV6-6	.	TRBJ2-3	CASRTARGTDTQYF	TGTGCCAGCAGGACCGCTAGGGGCACAGATACGCAGTATTTT
.	TRBV6-2/TRBV6-3	TRBD2	TRBJ2-7	CASSTSSGGLEEQYF	TGTGCCAGCAGTACCTCTAGCGGGGGGCTTGAAGAGCAGTACTTC
.	TRBV20-1	.	TRBJ1-1	CSAPTGRTEAFF	TGCAGTGCCCCAACAGGGCGCACTGAAGCTTTCTTT
.	TRBV18	TRBD1	TRBJ2-4	CASSPATGGDKNIQYF	TGTGCCAGCTCACCAGCGACAGGGGGCGACAAAAACATTCAGTACTTC
.	TRBV10-3	.	TRBJ1-4	CAISDKGGRNEKLFF	TGTGCCATCAGTGATAAGGGGGGCAGGAATGAAAAACTGTTTTTT
.	TRBV20-1	TRBD1	TRBJ2-4	CSGNWGPPGGIQYF	TGCAGTGGGAACTGGGGCCCTCCAGGGGGCATTCAGTACTTC